This T cell receptor beta chain is drawn from a study of CD8 T cells in ankylosing spondylitis. Germline assignment: CDR1 SGHTA and CDR2 FQGNSA. Trimming removed 2 bases from V and 2 bases from J; junction bases left unmatched: 6. This CDR3 spans 16 amino acids. This clonotype has more than one count but fewer than ten. As yet, its antigen is unknown. TCRdb analysed the 5' RACE reads with MiXCR anew, one entry per CDR3 protein. The sample holds about 510,000 distinct CDR3 sequences; about 5.2% are singletons and the top ten take approximately 4%. Study-wide results and caveats: Typical of ankylosing spondylitis blood, it appeared, was a TCR beta motif of fewer than ten highly homologous variants. The authors reported significant enrichment of disease-linked clones in matched ankylosing spondylitis synovial fluid.

The TCR originated in a male donor with ankylosing spondylitis. The sequencing sample was made of blood, either unsorted or a sorted T cell fraction (not recorded which). This chain uses TRBV7-2 with TRBJ2-1; 7 bases are a match to TRBD2. The CDR3 loop is CASSLRVSGAYNEQFF. The CDR3 region has the DNA TGTGCCAGCAGCTTAAGGGTGAGCGGGGCCTACAATGAGCAGTTCTTC.